The 5 T cell receptor beta chains below come from one sample, sequenced in a study of T cells in localized non-small cell lung cancer. Some clones are missing from TCRdb's copy, which holds only in-frame ones; the method was immunoSEQ multiplex PCR. Altogether about 53,000 clones are present, approximately 88% being singletons, with the ten largest covering about a sixth. The sequences come from peripheral blood mononuclear cells, collected before any cancer treatment. The receptors derive from a man between 40 and 69 years old with stage III lung adenocarcinoma.

This clone was counted a few times. The chain links TRBV6-1 to TRBJ1-5; 7 bases are shared with TRBD1. Trimming took 4 bases from V and 3 from J; bases not matched to a gene: 6. Per germline, CDR1 MNHNS and CDR2 SASEGT. The CDR3 is made up of 15 amino acids. The DNA for the CDR3 is TGTGCCAGCAGTGTCTACAGGGGAGACAATCAGCCCCAGCATTTT. This gives the protein CASSVYRGDNQPQHF.

The chain is built from TRBV19 and TRBJ1-1; D gene ambiguous. The CDR3 runs 16 residues. Trimming cost V 7 bases and J 0 bases, with 18 bases left between them. Germline lookup yields CDR1 LNHDA and CDR2 SQIVND (reference sequence). The CDR3 DNA follows: TGTGCCAGTATTCTAATTACCTGGGATCTGAACACTGAAGCTTTCTTT. Translating it yields CASILITWDLNTEAFF.

The CDR3, as DNA: TGTGCCAGCAGCTTAGCGCTTGATGGCTACACCTTC. Its protein is CASSLALDGYTF. This chain joins TRBV7-9 and TRBJ1-2; D gene uncertain. The V gene lost 0 bases and the J gene lost 6 bases, with 5 bases spanning the gap. The CDR3 length is 12 residues. Germline V gene data show CDR1 as SEHNR and CDR2 as FQNEAQ (reference sequence).

The chain uses TRBV7-2 and TRBJ2-5; 7 nucleotides align to TRBD2. V dropped 3 bases and J dropped 4; count of bases not matched to a gene: 11. CDR3 length equals 16 residues. CDR1 is SGHTA and CDR2 is FQGNSA in the germline V gene. DNA of the CDR3: TGTGCCAGCAGCTTCCTATTGGGAGGGCTAGCAGAGACCCAGTACTTC. It specifies CASSFLLGGLAETQYF. The variable domain in full, completed from reference TRBV7-2 and TRBJ2-5, reads GAGVSQSPSNKVTEKGKDVELRCDPISGHTALYWYRQSLGQGLEFLIYFQGNSAPDKSGLPSDRFSAERTGGSVSTLTIQRTQQEDSAVYLCASSFLLGGLAETQYFGPGTRLLVL.

The chain uses TRBV29-1 and TRBJ1-4; 7 nucleotides agree with TRBD1. CDR3 length: 15 amino acids. V lost 6 bases to trimming and J lost 4 bases; unmatched junction nucleotides: 11. CDR1 is SQVTM, CDR2 ANQGSEA, per germline. CDR3 nucleotide sequence: TGCAGCGTGGGCCAGGGGACAGCCCTTAATGAAAAACTGTTTTTT. It is translated as CSVGQGTALNEKLFF.